This T cell receptor (beta chain) was identified during a study of T cell changes during pregnancy in multiple sclerosis. CDR1 and CDR2 from the germline V gene are SGHRS and YFSETQ. The trim removed 4 bases at V and 7 bases at J, leaving 7 bases unmatched. The CDR3 is 14 residues long. Assay used: immunoSEQ multiplex PCR; TCRdb lists only in-frame clones, some missing. The sample shows fewer than 50,000 clones, approximately 94% of them seen only once. The TCR originated in a female donor with multiple sclerosis, enrolled in a pregnancy study. Sequencing used CD4+ T cells from peripheral blood mononuclear cells, obtained in the third trimester of pregnancy. The chain is built from TRBV5-1 and TRBJ2-1; 8 nucleotides match TRBD1. CDR3 nucleotide sequence: TGCGCCAGCAGCATTCGGACAGGGTCTAATGAGCAGTTCTTC. Amino acids: CASSIRTGSNEQFF. The complete variable domain, with remaining parts taken from reference TRBV5-1 and TRBJ2-1, reads KAGVTQTPRYLIKTRGQQVTLSCSPISGHRSVSWYQQTPGQGLQFLFEYFSETQRNKGNFPGRFSGRQFSNSRSEMNVSTLELGDSALYLCASSIRTGSNEQFFGPGTRLTVL.